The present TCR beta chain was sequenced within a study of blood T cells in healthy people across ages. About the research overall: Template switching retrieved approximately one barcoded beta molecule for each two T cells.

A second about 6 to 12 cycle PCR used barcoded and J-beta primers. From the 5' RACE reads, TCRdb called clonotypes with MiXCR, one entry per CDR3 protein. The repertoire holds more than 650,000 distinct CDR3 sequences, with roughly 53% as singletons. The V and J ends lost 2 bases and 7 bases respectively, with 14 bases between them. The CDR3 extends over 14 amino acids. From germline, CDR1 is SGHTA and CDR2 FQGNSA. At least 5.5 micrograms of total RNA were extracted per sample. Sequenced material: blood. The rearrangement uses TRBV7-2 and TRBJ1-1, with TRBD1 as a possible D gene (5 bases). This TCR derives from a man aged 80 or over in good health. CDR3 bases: TGTGCCAGCAGCTTAACCCGCCGGGGGGGTGAAGCTTTCTTT. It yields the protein CASSLTRRGGEAFF.